This entry is about one T cell receptor (beta chain). The antigen is undetermined. In germline, CDR1 is SGHRS, CDR2 YFSETQ. V dropped 7 bases and J dropped 6 bases, with 14 bases sitting between them. The CDR3 totals 12 residues. This specimen comes from a study of cytomegalovirus exposure and HLA in healthy donors. Background on the study: Among 150 million to 200 million T cells, an earlier analysis found 90 million to 130 million unique TCR beta sequences. Whole-study results and caveats: Most CMV-associated TCR beta chains appeared HLA-restricted in a later analysis. Fewer N-insertions (relative to the roughly 700-donor mean) were reportedly seen in an Asian-associated ancestry cluster in a later analysis.

The PCR contained 60 Vbeta and 13 Jbeta primers. Profiling relied on immunoSEQ multiplex PCR, and the TCRdb table lists in-frame clones only, not all of them. The sample contains over 150,000 clones, 68% of which appear only once. The sequencing input was PBMCs. This chain uses TRBV5-1 with TRBJ2-7; perhaps TRBD2 as D (6 bases). The TCR originated in a middle-aged woman in good health and CMV-seropositive. This CDR3 is CASQREKGEQYF. The DNA of the CDR3 is TGCGCCAGCCAACGGGAGAAGGGCGAGCAGTACTTC.